The 20 T cell receptor beta chains below were found in one sample sequenced in a study of regulatory T cells in long-lasting Graves disease. Time point denoted: newly diagnosed GD, antithyroid drugs for less than 3 months. Extracted RNA from PBMCs served as the source of the TCR library. Researchers made TCR beta libraries by using iRepertoire HTBI primers and running Arm-PCR on CDR3 regions. One entry per CDR3 protein, called by TCRdb with MiXCR from the multiplex PCR reads. The table includes approximately 270,000 distinct CDR3 sequences, 18% detected once. The sample also formed part of further work on T cells in Graves' hyperthyroidism and ophthalmopathy.

This specimen consisted of peripheral blood mononuclear cells (PBMCs), obtained at new diagnosis, from a patient treated with antithyroid drugs. These receptors all come from a woman under 40 with Graves disease.

There are many counts of this clonotype. The CDR3 DNA sequence: TGTGCCAGCAGCTTAGAACAGGGGCTTGAGCAGTACTTC. Amino acids: CASSLEQGLEQYF. V is TRBV7-6 and J is TRBJ2-7, with 7 bases identical to TRBD1. From germline, CDR1 is SGHVS and CDR2 FNYEAQ. This CDR3 has 13 amino acids. V trimming: 1 base; J trimming: 7 bases; junction bases outside the gene matches: 4.

This clonotype turned up a few times. The gene calls are TRBV9 and TRBJ2-2; 8 bases fit TRBD2. The CDR3 is 14 residues long. The germline CDR1 and CDR2 sequences are SGDLS and YYNGEE. The V and J ends lost 7 bases and 3 bases, in that order; junction bases with no gene match: 5. The CDR3 here is CASRGGRDTGELFF. In DNA form, the CDR3 reads TGTGCCAGCCGGGGGGGCCGGGACACCGGGGAGCTGTTTTTT.

This clonotype was observed at least ten times. The chain combines TRBV2 with TRBJ1-1, with D possibly TRBD1 on 6 matching bases. CDR1 and CDR2 from the germline V gene are SNHLY and FYNNEI. This CDR3 is built from 15 residues. Trimming removed 4 bases at V and 4 bases at J, with 16 bases between. The CDR3 DNA is TGTGCCAGCAGTGCGTTCGCGACACAGGGCACTGAAGCTTTCTTT. It translates to CASSAFATQGTEAFF.

CDR3 DNA: TGTGCCAGCAGCGTCTCGGGGGCTGAAGCTTTCTTT. This sequence encodes CASSVSGAEAFF. The rearrangement uses TRBV9 and TRBJ1-1; possibly TRBD1 for D (5 bases). The V gene lost 2 bases and the J gene lost 6 bases, with 8 bases spanning the gap. CDR1 is SGDLS, CDR2 YYNGEE, per germline. This CDR3 spans 12 amino acids.

The sample holds many counts of this clonotype. The chain employs TRBV3-1 and TRBJ2-1, with unresolved D. From germline, CDR1 is LGHDT and CDR2 YNNKEL (reference sequence). The CDR3 spans 13 residues. Trimming left V 2 bases short and J 10 bases short, with 12 bases between. The CDR3 DNA is TGTGCCAGCAGCCAAAGTAGGGTGGAGGAGCAGTTCTTC. This encodes CASSQSRVEEQFF.

The rearrangement links TRBV19 to TRBJ1-2; no reliable D call. V lost 10 bases and J 2 bases, leaving 11 bases between the germline ends. CDR1 is LNHDA and CDR2 is SQIVND in the germline V gene (reference sequence). The CDR3 is made up of 12 amino acids. This CDR3 is CATSPGNYGYTF. CDR3 coding DNA: TGTGCCACTTCGCCGGGCAACTATGGCTACACCTTC.

This clonotype was counted at least ten times. The rearrangement links TRBV12-3 or TRBV12-4 to TRBJ1-5; D ambiguous. V dropped 5 bases and J dropped 6 bases, with 5 bases sitting between them. This CDR3 comprises 11 residues. CDR3 residues: CASSRTQPQHF. The CDR3 nucleotides read TGTGCCAGCAGTAGAACTCAGCCCCAGCATTTT.

The V gene is TRBV15, the J gene TRBJ2-7; 9 bases are shared with TRBD1. Germline CDR1 LNHNV, CDR2 YYDKDF (reference sequence). This CDR3 region has 15 residues. Trimming at V came to 8 bases and at J to 4 bases, leaving 12 bases not matched to a gene. The CDR3 sequence: CATATNRDRVYEQYF. In nucleotides, the CDR3 is TGTGCCACCGCTACTAACCGGGACAGGGTGTACGAGCAGTACTTC.

This chain uses TRBV7-9 with TRBJ2-7, with D perhaps matching TRBD2 (6 bases). Trimming removed 5 bases from V and 2 bases from J, with 10 bases in between. The germline V gene encodes CDR1 SEHNR and CDR2 FQNEAQ (reference sequence). The CDR3 has 13 residues. The CDR3 protein is CASSPGVPYEQYF. The DNA of the CDR3 is TGTGCCAGCAGCCCGGGGGTTCCCTACGAGCAGTACTTC.

This clonotype was observed at least ten times. An end of the junction differs from the germline gene, which may be a read error. J is TRBJ1-1 and V is TRBV4-1; TRBD1 aligns across 8 bases. Germline loops: CDR1 MGHRA, CDR2 YSYEKL. The CDR3 has 18 residues. CDR3 loop: CASSQGYPGQEGGTEAFF. CDR3 sequence (DNA): TGTGCCAGCAGCCAGGGGTACCCGGGACAGGAGGGTGGGACTGAAGCTTTCTTT.

The sample holds many counts of this clonotype. The V call is TRBV11-2, the J call TRBJ1-5; TRBD1 might be the D (6 bases). The germline gives CDR1 SGHAT, CDR2 FQNNGV. Deletions cut 1 base from V and 7 bases from J, with 11 bases between. The CDR3 loop spans 14 amino acids. CDR3 protein: CASSLGRGYQPQHF. The CDR3 DNA is TGTGCCAGCAGCTTAGGAAGGGGGTACCAGCCCCAGCATTTT.

This clonotype occurred many times. The V and J genes are TRBV20-1 and TRBJ2-1; the D gene is possibly TRBD1 (6 bases). The V gene lost 6 bases and the J gene lost 8 bases, with 14 bases spanning the gap. The CDR3 contains 12 residues. CDR1 and CDR2 from the germline V gene are DFQATT and SNEGSKA (reference sequence). Written as DNA, the CDR3 is TGCAGTGCCATACAGGGTTGGGATGAGCAGTTCTTC. Protein product: CSAIQGWDEQFF.

With respect to this clonotype: A much more abundant neighbour one base away suggests this may be a read error. No conserved phenylalanine or tryptophan is present at the end of the CDR3, so a read error is the likely explanation. The CDR3 DNA follows: TGTGCCAGCAGTTACTCGGCAGGATCGTACACTGAAGCTTTCTCT. Translating gives CASSYSAGSYTEAFS. The chain couples TRBV6-6 to TRBJ1-1; D call uncertain. CDR1 is MNHNY and CDR2 is SVGAGI in the germline V gene (reference sequence). Trimming took 0 bases from V and 3 from J, leaving 11 bases between them. The CDR3 extends over 15 amino acids.

As concerns this clonotype: A read error may explain this, as a much larger clone is one base away. The chain employs TRBV3-1 and TRBJ2-7; weak D call: TRBD1 (5 bases). The length of the CDR3 is 13 residues. Deletions cut 5 bases from V and 2 bases from J, with 10 bases between. In germline, CDR1 is LGHDT, CDR2 YNNKEL (reference sequence). The CDR3 sequence: CASSDPGTYEQYF. The CDR3 nucleotides are TGTGCCAGCAGCGACCCAGGGACCTACGAGCAGTACTTC.

V usage is TRBV28 and J usage is TRBJ2-2; 8 positions agree with TRBD1. V shed 6 bases and J 1 base; nucleotides not matched to a gene: 4. This CDR3 has 15 amino acids. CDR1 and CDR2 (germline): MDHEN, SYDVKM. CDR3 amino acids: CASRGQDVNTGELFF. In DNA, the CDR3 is TGTGCCAGCAGGGGACAGGACGTGAACACCGGGGAGCTGTTTTTT.

V and J are TRBV19 and TRBJ2-2; perhaps TRBD1 as D (6 bases). Per germline, CDR1 LNHDA and CDR2 SQIVND (reference sequence). Trimming left V 2 bases short and J 9 bases short, with 19 bases between. This CDR3 is 16 amino acids long. CDR3 amino acids: CASSIPGVYDQRELFF. The CDR3 DNA reads as TGTGCCAGTAGTATACCAGGGGTATACGATCAGCGGGAGCTGTTTTTT.

As for this clonotype: A read error may be the cause here, since a much bigger clone is one base away. The chain has TRBV5-6 and TRBJ2-5; 11 bases match TRBD1. The J call may not be correct, given that the DNA end is closer to TRBJ2-1. The CDR3 extends over 14 amino acids. The germline CDR1 and CDR2 sequences are SGHDT and YYEEEE. As DNA, the CDR3 is TGTGTCAGCAGCTTCGGGACAGGGGGACCTGAGCAGTTCTTC. It specifies CVSSFGTGGPEQFF.

This clonotype was seen ten or more times. The chain employs TRBV6-1 and TRBJ1-2, with TRBD1 matching over 12 bases. The V and J ends lost 6 bases and 6 bases, in that order; junction bases with no gene match: 5. This CDR3 is built from 14 residues. The V gene's germline CDR1 is MNHNS and CDR2 SASEGT. CDR3 region: CASSGTGGSNGYTF. CDR3 in DNA: TGTGCCAGCAGCGGGACAGGGGGCTCGAATGGCTACACCTTC.

This clonotype was seen only a few times. The chain has TRBV7-9 and TRBJ1-3; TRBD1 is a possible D gene (6 bases). The V end was cut by 1 base, the J end by 4 bases, with 14 bases between. The CDR3 sequence is 16 residues long. Germline-derived CDR1 and CDR2 are SEHNR and FQNEAQ (reference sequence). The CDR3 sequence: CASSLVRGAIGNTIYF. The DNA of the CDR3 is TGTGCCAGCAGCTTAGTGCGGGGGGCGATCGGAAACACCATATATTTT.

This clonotype was counted many times. At one boundary the junction diverges from the germline segment, which might be a read error. The chain uses TRBV13 and TRBJ1-5; no reliable D call. The CDR3 contains 15 residues. Looked up from germline, CDR1 is PRHDT and CDR2 is FYEKMQ (reference sequence). In DNA, the CDR3 is TGCGCCAGCAGCTTGAATCCCGCGAGCAATCAGCCCCAGCATTTT. Residues: CASSLNPASNQPQHF.